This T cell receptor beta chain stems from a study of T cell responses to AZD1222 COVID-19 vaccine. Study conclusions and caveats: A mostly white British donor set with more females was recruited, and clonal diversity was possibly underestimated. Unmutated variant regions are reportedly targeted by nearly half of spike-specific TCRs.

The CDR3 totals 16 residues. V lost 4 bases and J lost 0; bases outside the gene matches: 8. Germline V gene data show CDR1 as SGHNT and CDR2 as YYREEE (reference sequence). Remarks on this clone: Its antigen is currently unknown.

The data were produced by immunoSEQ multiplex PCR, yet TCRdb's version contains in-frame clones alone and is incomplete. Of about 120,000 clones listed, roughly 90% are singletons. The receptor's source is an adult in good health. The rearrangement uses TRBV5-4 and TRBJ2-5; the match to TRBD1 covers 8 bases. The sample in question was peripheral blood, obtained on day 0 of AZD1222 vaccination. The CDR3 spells CASSLGTGINQETQYF. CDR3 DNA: TGTGCCAGCAGCCTGGGGACAGGCATTAACCAAGAGACCCAGTACTTC.